This T cell receptor (beta chain) was obtained from a study of T cell repertoires in cytomegalovirus infection. Background on the study: A matching HLA type, together with CMV infection, was signaled by public TCR beta signatures.

For this clonotype: As yet, its antigen is unknown.

Each CDR3 protein gets one entry after TCRdb re-called the reads with MiXCR. The top ten clones hold about an eighth of a sample with 750,000 to 900,000 distinct CDR3 sequences, roughly 29% of them seen once. Trimming cost V 0 bases and J 3 bases; bases outside gene matches: 10. Germline CDR1 is DFQATT and CDR2 is SNEGSKA (reference sequence). The CDR3 runs 18 residues. The study's findings and limits: Pooled public TCR beta family frequency picked out CMV carriers with the relevant HLA.

The sample in question was cultured CD8+ T cells from PBMCs, obtained from culture after CMV antigen stimulation. The genes are TRBV20-1 and TRBJ2-1; 11 positions match TRBD2. This receptor was identified in a human donor in good health (CMV status not recorded). Some clones in this sample may be carry-over from other donors' samples. CDR3 DNA: TGCAGTGCTAGAGATTTATCTAGCGGGGGGATTTTCTACAATGAGCAGTTCTTC. This sequence encodes CSARDLSSGGIFYNEQFF.